This TCR beta chain was observed in a study of radiotherapy plus CTLA-4 blockade in lung cancer. At the level of the study: An objective response was seen in roughly 20% of patients, and disease control in just over 30%.

This clone appeared a few times. Its antigen is undetermined. Study-wide results and caveats: Blood-borne expansion of tumor-derived TCR clones followed radiotherapy plus ipilimumab.

Clones were read by immunoSEQ multiplex PCR, and TCRdb kept only the in-frame ones, dropping some. There are about 24,000 clones in the sample; 71% occur only once, and under 3.5% lies in the top ten. Trimming removed 2 bases at V and 5 bases at J, with 15 bases between. The CDR3 consists of 15 residues. Per germline, CDR1 MNHEY and CDR2 SVGAGI. The starting material was peripheral blood, obtained from a patient treated with radiotherapy plus ipilimumab. The clonotype comes from a human donor with non-small cell lung cancer whose response to radiotherapy plus ipilimumab could not be evaluated. The J gene is TRBJ1-2, the V gene TRBV6-5; tentative D call: TRBD1 (5 bases). The CDR3 region is CASSYGAGDVYGYTF. The CDR3 DNA is TGTGCCAGCAGTTACGGCGCGGGGGATGTATATGGCTACACCTTC.